A selection of T cell receptor beta chains follows, all from one sample in a study of blood T cell repertoires in COVID-19. The method was immunoSEQ multiplex PCR; TCRdb's version includes in-frame clones alone and lacks a portion of them. The sample has hundreds of thousands of clones; 70% to 90% are singletons. The source material was peripheral blood. The source is a human donor in a cohort sampled during active COVID-19. Each CDR3 is given with its conserved first and last residue. The order of the fields is V gene, D gene, J gene, clone size, CDR3 protein, CDR3 DNA. The D gene is left open where the match is weak. Clone size is not always given. Where it is, it says once, few, many or a class for expanded clones.

TRBV2	-	TRBJ2-7	-	CASSFLRGEQYF	TGTGCCAGCAGTTTCCTCCGAGGGGAGCAGTACTTC
TRBV12-3/TRBV12-4	TRBD1	TRBJ1-1	-	CASSTRGQTEAFF	TGTGCCAGCAGTACGAGGGGGCAAACTGAAGCTTTCTTT
TRBV24-1	-	TRBJ1-5	once	CATSDRGQNQPQHF	TGTGCCACCAGTGACCGAGGACAAAATCAGCCCCAGCATTTT
TRBV2	-	TRBJ1-1	-	CASSEGADTEAFF	TGTGCCAGCAGTGAAGGGGCCGACACTGAAGCTTTCTTT
TRBV4-1	TRBD1	TRBJ2-7	-	CASSQEIGTGGGNEQYF	TGCGCCAGCAGCCAAGAGATCGGGACAGGGGGTGGCAACGAGCAGTACTTC
TRBV30	-	TRBJ1-1	-	CAWSVVENEAFF	TGTGCCTGGAGTGTAGTGGAGAACGAAGCTTTCTTT
TRBV29-1	-	TRBJ1-1	-	CSVQGITEAFF	TGCAGCGTTCAGGGAATCACTGAAGCTTTCTTT
TRBV19	TRBD1	TRBJ1-5	-	CASSGTRDRDSNQPQHF	TGTGCCAGTAGTGGGACACGGGACAGGGATAGCAATCAGCCCCAGCATTTT
TRBV5-1	-	TRBJ2-4	-	CASSGGNIQYF	TGCGCCAGCAGCGGGGGGAACATTCAGTACTTC
TRBV19	-	TRBJ2-3	once	CATRALITDTQYF	TGTGCCACCAGGGCCCTTATCACAGATACGCAGTATTTT
TRBV7-3	TRBD1	TRBJ2-1	-	CASSPGTGGYEQFF	TGTGCCAGCAGCCCCGGGACAGGGGGGTATGAGCAGTTCTTC
TRBV5-6	-	TRBJ2-1	-	CASSSSGRGQGWSNEQFF	TGTGCCAGCAGCTCCTCCGGAAGGGGACAAGGGTGGAGCAATGAGCAGTTCTTC
TRBV10-3	TRBD1	TRBJ1-1	few	CAISGPDRPTEAFF	TGTGCCATCAGTGGACCGGACAGGCCCACTGAAGCTTTCTTT
TRBV5-5	-	TRBJ2-1	-	CASSWTTVNNEQFF	TGTGCCAGCAGCTGGACGACAGTGAACAATGAGCAGTTCTTC
TRBV23-1	-	TRBJ1-5	-	CASSQCNGQGGQPQHF	TGCGCCAGCAGTCAATGTAATGGGCAGGGAGGTCAGCCCCAGCATTTT
TRBV19	TRBD1	TRBJ2-7	-	CASSGDRAHYEQYF	TGTGCCAGTAGTGGGGACAGGGCGCACTACGAGCAGTACTTC
TRBV6-4	-	TRBJ2-1	-	CASSDSRGSYYNEQFF	TGTGCCAGCAGTGACTCAAGGGGCAGCTACTACAATGAGCAGTTCTTC
TRBV19	-	TRBJ2-2	-	CASKFGGHAGELFF	TGTGCCAGTAAATTCGGGGGGCATGCCGGGGAGCTGTTTTTT
TRBV6-2/TRBV6-3	-	TRBJ2-6	-	CASSNTGSGANVLTF	TGTGCCAGCAGCAACACAGGCTCTGGGGCCAACGTCCTGACTTTC
TRBV7-9	TRBD1	TRBJ1-4	-	CASSQSAGGNEKLFF	TGTGCCAGCAGCCAGTCGGCAGGGGGTAATGAAAAACTGTTTTTT
TRBV7-8	TRBD1	TRBJ2-2	-	CASSPQPRTGYTGELFF	TGTGCCAGCAGCCCGCAACCTAGGACAGGGTACACCGGGGAGCTGTTTTTT
TRBV10-1	-	TRBJ2-2	-	CASSPEEDTGELFF	TGCGCCAGCAGTCCCGAAGAGGACACCGGGGAGCTGTTTTTT
TRBV19	-	TRBJ1-2	-	CASSRYRDYGYTF	TGTGCCAGTAGTCGCTACAGGGACTATGGCTACACCTTC
TRBV2	-	TRBJ1-1	once	CASSVARKNTEAFF	TGTGCCAGCAGTGTTGCCAGGAAGAACACTGAAGCTTTCTTT
TRBV30	TRBD1	TRBJ1-3	many	CACIRDSRNTIYF	TGTGCCTGTATAAGGGACAGTCGAAACACCATATATTTT
TRBV6-5	-	TRBJ2-7	-	CASSSPQGSYEQYF	TGTGCCAGCAGTTCACCACAGGGCTCCTACGAGCAGTACTTC
TRBV6-6	TRBD2	TRBJ2-3	-	CASTTGGSTDTQYF	TGTGCCAGCACAACGGGGGGGAGCACAGATACGCAGTATTTT